Listed here are 28 T cell receptor beta chains from one sample, sequenced in a study of shared clonotypes between healthy human individuals (dated by TCRdb to 2018 to 2021). Library construction relied on the immunoSEQ multiplex PCR assay. TCRdb mirrors the immuneACCESS table, restricted to in-frame sequences. Some clones are absent from its copies; in checked studies, under half trace to an unresolved V gene, and the reason for the others is unknown. The sample has about 450,000 clones on record, 70% to 80% of them singletons. Jointly, the top ten make up about 13% of the sample. The specimen sequenced was PBMCs. All receptors derive from a woman between 35 and 50 years old in good health. Some clones in this sample may be carry-over from other donors' samples.

With respect to this clone: A much larger clone is a single base away; this may be a read error. CDR3 loop: CAGSDSEDPNTEAFF. The DNA of the CDR3 is TGTGCCGGCAGTGACTCTGAGGACCCGAACACTGAAGCTTTCTTT. The chain uses TRBV6-4 and TRBJ1-1; no reliable D call. The CDR3 contains 15 residues. Germline lookup yields CDR1 MRHNA and CDR2 SNTAGT.

The chain recombines TRBV7-2 with TRBJ1-1; possible D gene TRBD1, 6 bases. CDR1 and CDR2 from the germline V gene are SGHTA and FQGNSA. Trimming took off 1 base at V and 11 bases at J, with 11 bases between the two ends. The CDR3 is 12 residues long. The CDR3 coding sequence is TGTGCCAGCAGCTTAGTTCAGGGGTTGGCTTTCTTT. Its protein is CASSLVQGLAFF. Drawing the rest from reference TRBV7-2 and TRBJ1-1, the complete variable domain is GAGVSQSPSNKVTEKGKDVELRCDPISGHTALYWYRQSLGQGLEFLIYFQGNSAPDKSGLPSDRFSAERTGGSVSTLTIQRTQQEDSAVYLCASSLVQGLAFFGQGTRLTVV.

This chain uses TRBV5-1 with TRBJ2-2; no firm D call. CDR1 and CDR2 (germline): SGHRS, YFSETQ. This CDR3 region has 15 residues. With 0 bases removed from V and 2 bases from J, the gap between germline ends came to 8 bases. The CDR3 region has the DNA TGCGCCAGCAGCTTGGGATTTGAAAACACCGGGGAGCTGTTTTTT. Its protein is CASSLGFENTGELFF.

CDR3: CASSLRGGGTDTQYF. Here the CDR3 DNA reads TGTGCCAGCAGCTTAAGGGGGGGCGGGACAGATACGCAGTATTTT. J is TRBJ2-3 and V is TRBV7-6; D perhaps matches TRBD2 (7 bases). V was clipped by 2 bases and J by 3 bases, with 12 bases between them. This CDR3 has 15 residues. Germline V CDR1 and CDR2: SGHVS, FNYEAQ.

The rearrangement joins TRBV29-1 to TRBJ2-5, with D unclear. The germline V gene encodes CDR1 SQVTM and CDR2 ANQGSEA. The CDR3 covers 15 residues. Trimming shortened V by 3 bases and J by 2 bases, and 16 bases separated the two germline ends. The CDR3 bases are TGCAGCGTTGATGGCATACTCCCCAATCAAGAGACCCAGTACTTC. It yields the protein CSVDGILPNQETQYF.

The count of this clone is one. The chain employs TRBV28 and TRBJ2-7, with D possibly matching TRBD1 (7 bases). Germline loops: CDR1 MDHEN, CDR2 SYDVKM. This CDR3 is 16 amino acids long. The V gene lost 6 bases and the J gene lost 4 bases, with 22 bases spanning the gap. The CDR3 spells CASSPGGLTSSYEQYF. The DNA for the CDR3 is TGTGCCAGCAGCCCAGGGGGGCTAACGTCCTCATACGAGCAGTACTTC.

The chain is built from TRBV27 and TRBJ2-6; D gene ambiguous. The V end was cut by 6 bases, the J end by 4 bases, with 7 bases between. This CDR3 contains 13 residues. Germline-derived CDR1 and CDR2 are MNHEY and SMNVEV (reference sequence). The CDR3: CASREKGANVLTF. In nucleotides, the CDR3 is TGTGCCAGCAGGGAGAAGGGGGCCAACGTCCTGACTTTC.

The chain combines TRBV27 with TRBJ1-4, with 9 bases matching TRBD1. This CDR3 region has 18 residues. Germline CDR1 and CDR2: MNHEY and SMNVEV (reference sequence). The V segment lost 7 bases and the J segment 1 base; nucleotides outside the gene matches: 13. This CDR3 reads CASTPRGQGFGTNEKLFF. The CDR3 DNA follows: TGTGCCAGCACCCCGAGAGGACAGGGGTTTGGAACTAATGAAAAACTGTTTTTT. Complete variable domain (other parts from reference TRBV27 and TRBJ1-4): EAQVTQNPRYLITVTGKKLTVTCSQNMNHEYMSWYRQDPGLGLRQIYYSMNVEVTDKGDVPEGYKVSRKEKRNFPLILESPSPNQTSLYFCASTPRGQGFGTNEKLFFGSGTQLSVL.

This clone was found a few times. This chain connects TRBV11-2 to TRBJ2-3; a possible D gene is TRBD2 (6 bases). Germline CDR1 and CDR2: SGHAT and FQNNGV. V was shortened by 1 base and J by 0 bases, with 8 bases between the two germline ends. The CDR3 has 15 residues. The CDR3 loop reads CASSLAGSSTDTQYF. CDR3 sequence (DNA): TGTGCCAGCAGCTTAGCCGGGAGTAGCACAGATACGCAGTATTTT.

V gene TRBV4-2 combines with J gene TRBJ2-1, with 9 bases aligning to TRBD2. V lost 4 bases and J lost 6; bases outside the gene matches: 13. The CDR3 is made up of 17 amino acids. Germline V gives CDR1 LGHNA, CDR2 YNFKEQ. The CDR3 region is CASSRTPGLARGNEQFF. As DNA, the CDR3 is TGTGCCAGCAGCCGAACCCCGGGACTAGCCCGGGGCAATGAGCAGTTCTTC.

This clone appeared once. The chain has TRBV30 and TRBJ2-7; D call uncertain. The CDR3 has 13 residues. V lost 2 bases, J lost 3 bases, and 11 bases lay in between. Per germline, CDR1 GTSNPN and CDR2 SVGIG (reference sequence). CDR3 nucleotide sequence: TGTGCCTGGAGTTCCGGGCCTGGCTACGAGCAGTACTTC. It translates to CAWSSGPGYEQYF.

This clone was recorded only once. The rearrangement uses TRBV19 and TRBJ1-3; D uncertain. Trimming took 3 bases from V and 0 from J, leaving 12 bases between them. Per germline, CDR1 LNHDA and CDR2 SQIVND (reference sequence). The CDR3 covers 16 residues. The DNA for the CDR3 is TGTGCCAGTAGTATCCACCCGGCGGGCTCTGGAAACACCATATATTTT. This translates into CASSIHPAGSGNTIYF.

J is TRBJ2-1 and V is TRBV6-4, with D perhaps matching TRBD1 (6 bases). The length of the CDR3 is 17 residues. V was clipped by 2 bases and J by 8 bases, with 22 bases between them. Per the germline V gene, CDR1 is MRHNA and CDR2 is SNTAGT. Here the CDR3 reads CASSDRAGVGNGDEQFF. Written as DNA, the CDR3 is TGTGCCAGCAGTGACCGGGCAGGGGTTGGGAATGGTGATGAGCAGTTCTTC.

This chain uses TRBV25-1 with TRBJ1-4; D is ambiguous. V was trimmed by 2 bases and J by 5 bases, leaving 6 bases between them. CDR1 is MGHDK and CDR2 is SYGVNS in the germline V gene. The CDR3 covers 13 residues. CDR3 in DNA: TGTGCCAGCAGTGAACAGCTCAATGAAAAACTGTTTTTT. Residues: CASSEQLNEKLFF.

V usage is TRBV5-6 and J usage is TRBJ2-5; 10 nucleotides align to TRBD2. The CDR3 loop spans 17 amino acids. V gave up 3 bases and J gave up 1 base; unmatched junction bases: 9. CDR1 and CDR2 (germline): SGHDT, YYEEEE. The CDR3, as DNA: TGTGCCAGCAGCTCGTCCCTAGCGGGAGAATCCCAAGAGACCCAGTACTTC. Residues: CASSSSLAGESQETQYF.

This clone appeared many times. The chain uses TRBV6-4 and TRBJ2-1, with 14 bases fitting TRBD2. V trimming: 5 bases; J trimming: 8 bases; junction bases outside the gene matches: 5. Germline V lookup: CDR1 MRHNA, CDR2 SNTAGT. CDR3 size: 15 residues. The CDR3 spells CASSNGTSGSDEQFF. For the CDR3, the DNA is TGTGCCAGCAGTAATGGGACTAGCGGGAGTGATGAGCAGTTCTTC.

The chain carries TRBV18 and TRBJ2-5; tentatively, D is TRBD1 (5 bases). Per the germline V gene, CDR1 is KGHSH and CDR2 is LQKENI. Trimming stripped 2 bases from V and 6 bases from J, with 16 bases between. The CDR3 contains 15 residues. This chain's CDR3 is CASSPTPSAGKTQYF. In DNA form, the CDR3 reads TGTGCCAGCTCACCAACTCCTTCGGCAGGGAAGACCCAGTACTTC.

This chain connects TRBV5-4 to TRBJ1-3; D uncertain. The germline gives CDR1 SGHNT, CDR2 YYREEE (reference sequence). The CDR3 extends over 14 amino acids. V shed 0 bases and J shed 4 bases, with 8 bases lying between them. The CDR3 protein is CASSLVSPGNTIYF. The CDR3 region has the DNA TGTGCCAGCAGCTTGGTATCCCCCGGAAACACCATATATTTT.

V usage is TRBV2 and J usage is TRBJ1-1; 9 nucleotides match TRBD1. After removal of 7 bases from V and 11 bases from J, the junction contained 20 bases not matched to a gene. The V gene's germline CDR1 is SNHLY and CDR2 FYNNEI. The CDR3 is made up of 16 amino acids. This CDR3 is CASTVFNVQGASAAFF. The DNA for the CDR3 is TGTGCCAGCACCGTGTTTAACGTACAGGGGGCTTCTGCGGCTTTCTTT.

The chain is built from TRBV7-6 and TRBJ1-1; D is unclear. V was cut by 5 bases and J by 0 bases, with 13 bases left in between. The CDR3 length is 15 residues. Per the germline V gene, CDR1 is SGHVS and CDR2 is FNYEAQ. The chain's CDR3 is CASSPAQSMNTEAFF. The CDR3 DNA follows: TGTGCCAGCAGCCCCGCTCAGAGCATGAACACTGAAGCTTTCTTT.

The sample holds a few counts of this clone. The genes are TRBV9 and TRBJ2-2; D perhaps matches TRBD2 (6 bases). The CDR3 covers 16 residues. With 2 bases removed from V and 5 bases from J, the gap between germline ends came to 16 bases. CDR1 and CDR2 (germline): SGDLS, YYNGEE. The CDR3 DNA sequence: TGTGCCAGCAGCGTTGGGCGCCTGGGGGGAACCGGGGAGCTGTTTTTT. Residues: CASSVGRLGGTGELFF.

V usage is TRBV27 and J usage is TRBJ2-7; a weak D match, TRBD2 (5 bases). Trimming removed 4 bases from V and 0 bases from J, with 10 bases in between. Germline values: CDR1 MNHEY, CDR2 SMNVEV (reference sequence). The CDR3 covers 14 residues. The CDR3 nucleotides are TGTGCCAGCAGTTACCAGCGGTACTCCTACGAGCAGTACTTC. Its protein product is CASSYQRYSYEQYF.

This clone was seen more than once but under ten times. Being one base from a much bigger clone, this may be a read error. V usage is TRBV30 and J usage is TRBJ1-2; D remains ambiguous. Germline CDR1 and CDR2: GTSNPN and SVGIG (reference sequence). The length of the CDR3 is 14 residues. The V gene lost 4 bases and the J gene lost 8 bases, with 20 bases spanning the gap. CDR3 nucleotide sequence: TGTGCCTGGAACGGCAAAGGTAGCGTAGGGGGCTACACCTTC. Translating it yields CAWNGKGSVGGYTF.

The chain joins TRBV5-4 to TRBJ2-3, with 12 positions matching TRBD2. V shed 4 bases and J 4 bases; nucleotides not matched to a gene: 10. CDR3 length: 17 residues. CDR1 and CDR2 from the germline V gene are SGHNT and YYREEE (reference sequence). In DNA form, the CDR3 reads TGTGCCAGCAGCCCTCCTCCTAGCGGGAGGGGGGCAGATACGCAGTATTTT. Protein sequence: CASSPPPSGRGADTQYF.

The chain combines TRBV7-3 with TRBJ2-5; no definite D call. Germline values: CDR1 SGHTA, CDR2 FQGTGA. CDR3 length equals 13 residues. Trimming cost V 1 base and J 7 bases, with 10 bases left between them. CDR3 region: CASSLSRVGTQYF. CDR3 in DNA: TGTGCCAGCAGCTTAAGTCGGGTCGGGACCCAGTACTTC.

The chain links TRBV9 to TRBJ1-1; the D is unclear. Between the trimmed V and J ends, which lost 3 bases and 3 bases, there was a span of 9 bases. The germline V gene encodes CDR1 SGDLS and CDR2 YYNGEE. The CDR3 loop spans 13 amino acids. This CDR3 is CASSEGGDTEAFF. DNA for the CDR3: TGTGCCAGCAGCGAGGGTGGGGACACTGAAGCTTTCTTT.

The chain joins TRBV10-3 to TRBJ1-5; D is unresolved. Trimming removed 8 bases from V and 0 bases from J, with 5 bases in between. This CDR3 is built from 12 residues. The germline V gene has CDR1 ENHRY and CDR2 SYGVKD. The CDR3 DNA reads TGTGCCATCGGGGATAGCAATCAGCCCCAGCATTTT. Residues: CAIGDSNQPQHF.

A note on this clone: Other DNA sequences in this sample translate to the same CDR3. The chain is built from TRBV5-1 and TRBJ2-7; 7 bases align to TRBD1. Germline V lookup: CDR1 SGHRS, CDR2 YFSETQ. Unmatched junction bases numbered 2, after V lost 0 bases and J lost 2 bases. This CDR3 comprises 14 residues. The CDR3 here is CASSLGQGPYEQYF. The CDR3 DNA is TGCGCCAGCAGCTTGGGACAGGGCCCCTACGAGCAGTACTTC.